The 6 T cell receptor beta chains below all came from one sample that was sequenced in a study of blood T cells in healthy people across ages. A sample-barcoded 5' primer and a J-beta primer mix were used in a second PCR of about 7 to 11 cycles. One entry per CDR3 protein results from TCRdb running MiXCR on the 5' RACE reads. The sample gives hundreds of thousands of distinct CDR3 sequences, more than 20% of which show up once; 9.4% is in the top ten. This sample was shared with a second study, whose subject was T cells of mothers and their children.

The specimen sequenced was blood. These receptors were taken from a boy between 10 and 17 years old in good health.

This clonotype showed up just a few times. The J gene is TRBJ2-1, the V gene TRBV7-9; the D is unclear. The J call is in doubt because the DNA end fits TRBJ2-5 better. Per germline, CDR1 SEHNR and CDR2 FQNEAQ (reference sequence). This CDR3 is 14 amino acids long. The CDR3 DNA reads TGTGCCAGCAGTCCCCCTTCACAACAAGAGACCCAGTACTTC. As protein: CASSPPSQQETQYF.

This chain connects TRBV29-1 to TRBJ2-3; TRBD1 is a possible D gene (6 bases). The CDR3 loop spans 13 amino acids. The germline CDR1 and CDR2 sequences are SQVTM and ANQGSEA. V was clipped by 4 bases and J by 4 bases, with 12 bases between them. CDR3 sequence (DNA): TGCAGCGTTGGGGGACAACCTCCAGATACGCAGTATTTT. This translates into CSVGGQPPDTQYF.

This clonotype was found a few times. This chain uses TRBV20-1 with TRBJ1-2; D gene uncertain. Germline CDR1 and CDR2: DFQATT and SNEGSKA (reference sequence). The germline V and J ends were trimmed by 1 base and 4 bases, with 10 bases remaining between them. This CDR3 comprises 13 residues. This chain's CDR3 is CSARVPLIYGYTF. DNA for the CDR3: TGCAGTGCTAGAGTCCCCCTTATCTATGGCTACACCTTC.

The CDR3 here is CASSFSGTGIFEQYF. The CDR3 DNA follows: TGTGCCAGCAGTTTCTCTGGGACAGGGATATTCGAGCAGTACTTC. The rearrangement uses TRBV12-3 or TRBV12-4 and TRBJ2-7; TRBD1 aligns across 9 bases. V gave up 3 bases and J gave up 6 bases; unmatched junction bases: 9. This CDR3 is 15 amino acids long.

This clonotype occurred a few times. This chain links TRBV2 with TRBJ2-7, with TRBD2 matching over 8 bases. Germline CDR1 is SNHLY and CDR2 is FYNNEI. CDR3 length equals 15 residues. V lost 3 bases to trimming and J lost 2 bases; unmatched junction nucleotides: 6. DNA for the CDR3: TGTGCCAGCAGTGATCCCCCAGCGGGAGCCTACGAGCAGTACTTC. Translating it yields CASSDPPAGAYEQYF.

This clonotype has more than one count but fewer than ten. The CDR3: CASEPVTRGDEQFF. The CDR3 nucleotides read TGCGCCAGTGAGCCAGTCACCCGCGGTGATGAGCAGTTCTTC. This chain joins TRBV4-1 and TRBJ2-1; D gene uncertain. Between the trimmed V and J ends, which lost 9 bases and 8 bases, there was a span of 20 bases. Germline V gives CDR1 MGHRA, CDR2 YSYEKL. This CDR3 contains 14 residues.